The present TCR beta chain was sequenced within a study of shared T cell receptors in the human thymus. Sequencing was performed with immunoSEQ multiplex PCR; in TCRdb, only in-frame clones are kept and a portion is missing. This repertoire shows some 700,000 clones, 70% to 90% found once; its top ten account for more than 0.008%. With 4 bases clipped from V and 0 bases from J, the junction kept 9 bases outside the gene matches. From germline, CDR1 is GTSNPN and CDR2 SVGIG (reference sequence). CDR3 length equals 16 residues. These data were also reused for a study on human thymus T cells. That report adds: Serving as donors were healthy Finnish infants, each of whom was having open corrective surgery for congenital heart defects. Thymic material originated from resections removed in the course of corrective heart surgery. Seemingly biased V and J gene usage marked thymic and blood repertoires. Related research described strongly overlapping thymic repertoires in unrelated people.

The receptor was isolated from a girl under three years old with a congenital heart defect. Sequenced sample: thymocytes. V usage is TRBV30 and J usage is TRBJ2-5, with 9 bases lining up with TRBD1. CDR3 loop: CAWNPPGQGHQETQYF. The CDR3 DNA sequence: TGTGCCTGGAACCCGCCCGGACAGGGGCACCAAGAGACCCAGTACTTC.